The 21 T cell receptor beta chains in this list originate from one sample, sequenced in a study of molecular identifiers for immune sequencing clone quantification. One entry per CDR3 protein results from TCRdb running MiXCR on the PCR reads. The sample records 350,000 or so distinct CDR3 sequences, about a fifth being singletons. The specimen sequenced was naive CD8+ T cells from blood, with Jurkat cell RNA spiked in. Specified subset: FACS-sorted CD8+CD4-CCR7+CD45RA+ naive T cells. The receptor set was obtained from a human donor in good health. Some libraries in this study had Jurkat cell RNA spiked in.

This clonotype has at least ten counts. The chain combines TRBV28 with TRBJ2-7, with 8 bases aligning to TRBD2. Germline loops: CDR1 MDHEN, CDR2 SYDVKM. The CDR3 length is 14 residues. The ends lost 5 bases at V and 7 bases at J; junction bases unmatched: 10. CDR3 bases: TGTGCCAGCAGTGCAGCGGGAGATCCTCGGGAGCAGTACTTC. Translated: CASSAAGDPREQYF.

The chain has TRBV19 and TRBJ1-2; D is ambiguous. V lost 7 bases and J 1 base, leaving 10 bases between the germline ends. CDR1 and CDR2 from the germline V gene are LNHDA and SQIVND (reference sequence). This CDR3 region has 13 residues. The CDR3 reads CASTPGNNYGYTF. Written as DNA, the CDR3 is TGTGCCAGTACTCCAGGAAATAACTATGGCTACACCTTC. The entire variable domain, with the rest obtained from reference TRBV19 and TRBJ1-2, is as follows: DGGITQSPKYLFRKEGQNVTLSCEQNLNHDAMYWYRQDPGQGLRLIYYSQIVNDFQKGDIAEGYSVSREKKESFPLTVTSAQKNPTAFYLCASTPGNNYGYTFGSGTRLTVV.

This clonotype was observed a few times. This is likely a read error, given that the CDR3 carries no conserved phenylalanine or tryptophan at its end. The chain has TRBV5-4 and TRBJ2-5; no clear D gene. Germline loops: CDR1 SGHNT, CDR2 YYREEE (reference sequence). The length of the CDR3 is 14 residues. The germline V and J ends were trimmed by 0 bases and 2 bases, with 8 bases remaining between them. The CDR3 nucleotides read TGTGCCAGCAGCTTGGCCGGGCTACAAGAGACCCAGTACCTC. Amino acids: CASSLAGLQETQYL.

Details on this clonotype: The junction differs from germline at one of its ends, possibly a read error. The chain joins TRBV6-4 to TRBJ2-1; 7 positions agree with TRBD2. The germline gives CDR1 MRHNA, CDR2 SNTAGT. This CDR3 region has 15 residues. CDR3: CASSEDAGAYSEQFF. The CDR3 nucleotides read TGTGCCAGCAGTGAGGATGCGGGAGCCTACAGTGAGCAGTTCTTC.

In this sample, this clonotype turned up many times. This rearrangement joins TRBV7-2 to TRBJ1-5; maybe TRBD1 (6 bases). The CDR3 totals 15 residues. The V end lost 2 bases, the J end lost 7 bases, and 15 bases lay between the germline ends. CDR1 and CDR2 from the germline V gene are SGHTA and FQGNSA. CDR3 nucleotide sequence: TGTGCCAGCAGCTTATATGGGGGCACAGGGCAGCCCCAGCATTTT. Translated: CASSLYGGTGQPQHF. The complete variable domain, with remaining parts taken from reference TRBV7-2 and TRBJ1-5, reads GAGVSQSPSNKVTEKGKDVELRCDPISGHTALYWYRQSLGQGLEFLIYFQGNSAPDKSGLPSDRFSAERTGGSVSTLTIQRTQQEDSAVYLCASSLYGGTGQPQHFGDGTRLSIL.

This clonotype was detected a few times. CDR3: CASSLWVERGGYEQFF. The CDR3 DNA follows: TGTGCCAGCAGCCTGTGGGTTGAGCGGGGAGGCTATGAGCAGTTCTTC. The chain couples TRBV11-2 to TRBJ2-1; TRBD2 matches at 7 bases. CDR1 is SGHAT and CDR2 is FQNNGV in the germline V gene. The CDR3 spans 16 residues. V was pared by 5 bases and J by 8 bases, with 15 bases of the junction left unmatched.

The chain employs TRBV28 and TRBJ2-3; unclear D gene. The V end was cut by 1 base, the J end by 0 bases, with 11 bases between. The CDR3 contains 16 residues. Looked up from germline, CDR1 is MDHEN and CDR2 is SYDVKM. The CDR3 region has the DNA TGTGCCAGCAGTTTATTCCTGGCAGGTAGCACAGATACGCAGTATTTT. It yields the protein CASSLFLAGSTDTQYF.

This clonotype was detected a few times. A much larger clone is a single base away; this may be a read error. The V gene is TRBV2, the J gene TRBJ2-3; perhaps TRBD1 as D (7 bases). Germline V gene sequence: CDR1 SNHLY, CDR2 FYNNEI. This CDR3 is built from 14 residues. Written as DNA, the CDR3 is TGTGCCAGCAGCGCGGGACAGTCCACAGATACGCGGTATTTT. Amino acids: CASSAGQSTDTRYF.

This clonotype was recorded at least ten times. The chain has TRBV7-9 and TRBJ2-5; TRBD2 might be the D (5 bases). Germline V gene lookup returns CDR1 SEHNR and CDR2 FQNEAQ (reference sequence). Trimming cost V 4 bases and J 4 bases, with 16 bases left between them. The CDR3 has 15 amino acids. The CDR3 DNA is TGTGCCAGCAGCTCCCCCTACGGGATTCTAGAGACCCAGTACTTC. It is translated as CASSSPYGILETQYF.

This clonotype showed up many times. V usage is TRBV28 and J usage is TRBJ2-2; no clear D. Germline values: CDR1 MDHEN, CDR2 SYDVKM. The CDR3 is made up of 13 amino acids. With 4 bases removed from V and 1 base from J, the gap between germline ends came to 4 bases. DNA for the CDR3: TGTGCCAGCAGTTCCGGGAACACCGGGGAGCTGTTTTTT. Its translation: CASSSGNTGELFF.

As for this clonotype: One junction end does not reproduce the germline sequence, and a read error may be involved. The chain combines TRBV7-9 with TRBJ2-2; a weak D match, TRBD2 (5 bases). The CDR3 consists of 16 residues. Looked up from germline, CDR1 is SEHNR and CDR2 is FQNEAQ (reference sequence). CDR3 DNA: TGTGCCAGCAGCTTTGAGAGACACCCGACCACCGGGGAGCTGGTTTTT. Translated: CASSFERHPTTGELVF.

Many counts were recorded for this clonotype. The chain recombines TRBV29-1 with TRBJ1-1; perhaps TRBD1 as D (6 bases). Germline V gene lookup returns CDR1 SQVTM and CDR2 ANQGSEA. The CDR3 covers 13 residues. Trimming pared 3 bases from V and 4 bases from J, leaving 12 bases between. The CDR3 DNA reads TGCAGCGTTGATCAGGGGCTAGGCACTGAAGCTTTCTTT. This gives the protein CSVDQGLGTEAFF.

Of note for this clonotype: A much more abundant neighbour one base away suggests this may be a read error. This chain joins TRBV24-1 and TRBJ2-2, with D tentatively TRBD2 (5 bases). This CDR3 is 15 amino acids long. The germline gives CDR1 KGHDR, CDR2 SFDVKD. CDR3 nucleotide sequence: TGTGCCACCCCCTGGTTGTTAGCCGACACCGGGGAGCTGTCTTTT. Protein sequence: CATPWLLADTGELSF.

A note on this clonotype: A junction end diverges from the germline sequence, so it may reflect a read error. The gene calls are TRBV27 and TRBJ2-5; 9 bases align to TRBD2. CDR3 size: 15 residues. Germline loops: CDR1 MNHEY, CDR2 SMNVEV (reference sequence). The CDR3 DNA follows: TGTGCCAGCAGAGCCGGGACTAGCTTTAGAGAGACCCGGTACTTC. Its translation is CASRAGTSFRETRYF.

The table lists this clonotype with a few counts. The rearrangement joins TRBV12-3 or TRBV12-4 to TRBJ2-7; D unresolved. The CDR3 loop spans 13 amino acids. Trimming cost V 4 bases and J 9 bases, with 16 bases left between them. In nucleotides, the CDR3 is TGTGCCAGCAGTTCCCCCGGCCCTACCGGGCAGTACTTC. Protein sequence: CASSSPGPTGQYF.

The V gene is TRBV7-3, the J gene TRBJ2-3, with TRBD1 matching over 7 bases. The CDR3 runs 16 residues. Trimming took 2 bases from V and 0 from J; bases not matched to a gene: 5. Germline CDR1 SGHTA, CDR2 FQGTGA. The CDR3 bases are TGTGCCAGCAGCTTATTACGACAGGGAAGCACAGATACGCAGTATTTT. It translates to CASSLLRQGSTDTQYF.

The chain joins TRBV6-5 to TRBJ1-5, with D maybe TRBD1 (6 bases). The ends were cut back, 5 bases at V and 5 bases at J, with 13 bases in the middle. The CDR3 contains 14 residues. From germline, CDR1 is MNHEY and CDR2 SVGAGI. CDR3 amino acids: CASSPLGGHQPQHF. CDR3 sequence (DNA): TGTGCCAGCAGTCCCCTTGGGGGGCATCAGCCCCAGCATTTT.

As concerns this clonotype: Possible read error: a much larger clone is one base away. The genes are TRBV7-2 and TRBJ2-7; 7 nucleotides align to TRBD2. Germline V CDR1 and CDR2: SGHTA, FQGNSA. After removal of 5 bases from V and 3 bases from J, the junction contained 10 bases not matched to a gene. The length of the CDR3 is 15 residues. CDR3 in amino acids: CASSLSGRGVYEQYF. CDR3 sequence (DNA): TGTGCCAGCAGCCTTAGCGGGCGGGGCGTCTACGAGCAGTACTTC.

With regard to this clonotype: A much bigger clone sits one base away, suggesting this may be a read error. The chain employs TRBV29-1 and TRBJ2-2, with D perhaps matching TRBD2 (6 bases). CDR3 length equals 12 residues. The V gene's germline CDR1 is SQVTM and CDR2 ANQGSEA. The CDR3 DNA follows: TGCAGCGTTGAGGAAGGAACCGGGGGGCTGTTTTTT. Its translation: CSVEEGTGGLFF.

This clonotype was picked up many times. In nucleotides, the CDR3 is TGTGCCAGTAGTATCGGGGACAGGGGAACCAATCAGCCCCAGCATTTT. Its protein is CASSIGDRGTNQPQHF. The genes are TRBV19 and TRBJ1-5; 10 bases line up with TRBD1. The CDR3 consists of 16 residues. CDR1 and CDR2 from the germline V gene are LNHDA and SQIVND (reference sequence). V dropped 3 bases and J dropped 3; count of bases not matched to a gene: 5.

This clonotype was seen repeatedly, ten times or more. CDR3 sequence reads: CASSLNRGPHEQYF. CDR3 DNA sequence: TGTGCCAGCAGTTTAAACAGGGGGCCCCACGAGCAGTACTTC. The gene calls are TRBV28 and TRBJ2-7; 9 nucleotides align to TRBD1. Germline V gene lookup returns CDR1 MDHEN and CDR2 SYDVKM. J gave up 5 bases and V 2 bases, and 4 bases lay outside the gene matches. The CDR3 totals 14 residues.